This T cell receptor (beta chain) was observed in a study of T cell responses to AZD1222 COVID-19 vaccine. The protocol was immunoSEQ multiplex PCR, while the TCRdb copy is restricted to in-frame clones and leaves out a portion. The data hold around 200,000 clones, with more than 75% observed a single time. CDR3 size: 12 residues. In germline, CDR1 is KGHSH, CDR2 LQKENI. Trimming cost V 3 bases and J 7 bases, with 9 bases left between them. The clonotype originates from an adult who received the AZD1222 COVID-19 vaccine. The sample here was peripheral blood, taken 28 days after the second AZD1222 dose. V and J are TRBV18 and TRBJ1-1; the D gene is possibly TRBD1 (5 bases). This CDR3 is CASSPRQIEAFF. In nucleotides, the CDR3 is TGTGCCAGCTCACCTCGACAGATTGAAGCTTTCTTT. The variable domain in full, completed from reference TRBV18 and TRBJ1-1, reads NAGVMQNPRHLVRRRGQEARLRCSPMKGHSHVYWYRQLPEEGLKFMVYLQKENIIDESGMPKERFSAEFPKEGPSILRIQQVVRGDSAAYFCASSPRQIEAFFGQGTRLTVV.